This T cell receptor (beta chain) stems from a study of neurological immune-mediated disorders. The wider study: Multiple sclerosis patients (n of about 35) included around 30 with relapsing-remitting and 3 with secondary progressive disease. Overall study results and limits: Neither clinical nor MRI features were found to be associated with the multiple sclerosis repertoire cluster.

This clonotype was observed at least ten times. What it recognizes is unknown. By 5'RACE with 10-nucleotide random UMIs, the cDNA was made. A single record per CDR3 protein comes from TCRdb applying MiXCR to the 5' RACE reads. The repertoire includes tens of thousands of distinct CDR3 sequences, around 3.9% of them detected once, and approximately 1.2% sits in the top ten. The sequencing sample was made of PBMCs. This TCR was recovered from a young man with multiple sclerosis.

CDR3: CATSDLEGLAEFPPYNEQFF. The CDR3 nucleotides are TGTGCCACCAGTGATTTGGAGGGACTAGCGGAATTCCCCCCCTACAATGAGCAGTTCTTC. This rearrangement joins TRBV24-1 to TRBJ2-1; TRBD2 matches 11 bases. Germline trimming cut 0 bases from V and 2 bases from J; bases unmatched to any gene: 11. There are 20 residues in the CDR3. Germline V CDR1 and CDR2: KGHDR, SFDVKD.